This TCR beta chain was recorded in a study of T cell responses to AZD1222 COVID-19 vaccine. Findings and limits, study-wide: Two AZD1222 administrations were followed by greater Spike-specific TCR breadth and depth. Regions 160-218 and 743-854 held dominance among vaccine-associated CD4 TCRs, which spanned spike.

This CDR3 has 14 residues. V shed 3 bases, J shed 5 bases, and the junction held 7 bases outside the gene matches. Germline V gene data show CDR1 as SGHRS and CDR2 as YFSETQ. Some clones are missing from TCRdb's copy, which holds only in-frame ones; the method was immunoSEQ multiplex PCR. The table has 100,000 to 150,000 clones, approximately 91% seen once. Concerning this clone itself: The antigen is not known.

Material: peripheral blood, obtained 28 days after the second AZD1222 dose. The receptor was isolated from an adult who received the AZD1222 COVID-19 vaccine. The chain combines TRBV5-1 with TRBJ1-2; 7 nucleotides line up with TRBD1. The chain's CDR3 is CASSYRDRRYGYTF. CDR3 DNA sequence: TGCGCCAGCAGCTACCGGGACAGAAGATATGGCTACACCTTC.